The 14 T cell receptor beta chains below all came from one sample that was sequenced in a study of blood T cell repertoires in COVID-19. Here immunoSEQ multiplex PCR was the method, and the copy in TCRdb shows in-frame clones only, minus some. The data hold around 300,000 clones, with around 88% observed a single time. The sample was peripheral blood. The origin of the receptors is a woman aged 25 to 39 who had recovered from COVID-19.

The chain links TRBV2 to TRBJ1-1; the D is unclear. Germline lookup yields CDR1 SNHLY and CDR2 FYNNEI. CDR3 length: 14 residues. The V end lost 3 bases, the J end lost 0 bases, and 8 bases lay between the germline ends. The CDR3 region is CASSEVGLNTEAFF. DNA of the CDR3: TGTGCCAGCAGTGAGGTTGGGCTGAACACTGAAGCTTTCTTT. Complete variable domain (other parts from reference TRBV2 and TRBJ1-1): EPEVTQTPSHQVTQMGQEVILRCVPISNHLYFYWYRQILGQKVEFLVSFYNNEISEKSEIFDDQFSVERPDGSNFTLKIRSTKLEDSAMYFCASSEVGLNTEAFFGQGTRLTVV.

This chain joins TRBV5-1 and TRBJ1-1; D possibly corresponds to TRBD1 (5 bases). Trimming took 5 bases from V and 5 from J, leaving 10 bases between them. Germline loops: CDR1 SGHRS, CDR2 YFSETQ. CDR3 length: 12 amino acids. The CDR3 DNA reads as TGCGCCAGCAGTGGGGGGGTTACTGAAGCTTTCTTT. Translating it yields CASSGGVTEAFF.

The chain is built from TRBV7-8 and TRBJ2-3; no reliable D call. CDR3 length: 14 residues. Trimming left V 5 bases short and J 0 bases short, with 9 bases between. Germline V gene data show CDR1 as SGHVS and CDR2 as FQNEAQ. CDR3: CASSLQKSTDTQYF. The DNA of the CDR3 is TGTGCCAGCAGCCTACAGAAGAGCACAGATACGCAGTATTTT.

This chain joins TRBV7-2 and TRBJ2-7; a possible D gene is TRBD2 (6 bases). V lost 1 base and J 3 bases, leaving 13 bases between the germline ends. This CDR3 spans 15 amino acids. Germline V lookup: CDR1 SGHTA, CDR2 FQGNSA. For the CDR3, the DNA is TGTGCCAGCAGCTTAGTGGGACTTAGTAACTACGAGCAGTACTTC. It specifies CASSLVGLSNYEQYF.

The CDR3 DNA reads as TGTGCCACCAGCAGAGATTTAAATGAAAAACTGTTTTTT. Translated, it gives CATSRDLNEKLFF. J is TRBJ1-4 and V is TRBV15; the D is unclear. Germline loops: CDR1 LNHNV, CDR2 YYDKDF (reference sequence). Trimming removed 0 bases at V and 5 bases at J, with 4 bases between. This CDR3 is 13 amino acids long.

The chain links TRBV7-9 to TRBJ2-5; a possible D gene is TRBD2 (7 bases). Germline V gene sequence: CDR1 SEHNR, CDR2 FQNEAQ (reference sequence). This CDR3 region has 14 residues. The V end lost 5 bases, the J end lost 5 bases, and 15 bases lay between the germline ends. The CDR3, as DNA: TGTGCCAGCAGCCCCTCGGGGGGCTGGGAGACCCAGTACTTC. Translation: CASSPSGGWETQYF. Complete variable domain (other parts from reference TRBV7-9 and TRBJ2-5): DTGVSQNPRHKITKRGQNVTFRCDPISEHNRLYWYRQTLGQGPEFLTYFQNEAQLEKSRLLSDRFSAERPKGSFSTLEIQRTEQGDSAMYLCASSPSGGWETQYFGPGTRLLVL.

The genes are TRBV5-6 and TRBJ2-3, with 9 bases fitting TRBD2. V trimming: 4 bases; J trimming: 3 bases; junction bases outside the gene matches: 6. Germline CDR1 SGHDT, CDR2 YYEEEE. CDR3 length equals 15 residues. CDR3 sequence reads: CASSTPAGGTDTQYF. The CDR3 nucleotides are TGTGCCAGCAGCACCCCAGCGGGGGGAACAGATACGCAGTATTTT. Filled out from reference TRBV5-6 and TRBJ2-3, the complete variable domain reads DAGVTQSPTHLIKTRGQQVTLRCSPKSGHDTVSWYQQALGQGPQFIFQYYEEEERQRGNFPDRFSGHQFPNYSSELNVNALLLGDSALYLCASSTPAGGTDTQYFGPGTRLTVL.

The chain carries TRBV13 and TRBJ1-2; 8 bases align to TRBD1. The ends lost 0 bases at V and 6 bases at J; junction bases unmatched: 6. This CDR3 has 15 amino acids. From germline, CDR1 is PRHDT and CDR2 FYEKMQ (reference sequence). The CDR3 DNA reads TGTGCCAGCAGCTTAGGCCAGGGGGCGCTTAATGGCTACACCTTC. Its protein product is CASSLGQGALNGYTF.

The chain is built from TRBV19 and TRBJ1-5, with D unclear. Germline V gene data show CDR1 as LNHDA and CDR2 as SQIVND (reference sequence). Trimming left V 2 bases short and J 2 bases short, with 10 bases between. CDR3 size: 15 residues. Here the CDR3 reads CASSIWSRGNQPQHF. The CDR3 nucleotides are TGTGCCAGTAGTATATGGTCTCGAGGCAATCAGCCCCAGCATTTT.

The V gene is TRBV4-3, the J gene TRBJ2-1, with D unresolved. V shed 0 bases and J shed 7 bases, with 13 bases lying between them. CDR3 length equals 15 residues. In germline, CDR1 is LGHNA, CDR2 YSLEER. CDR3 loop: CASSQDGSVKNEQFF. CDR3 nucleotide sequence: TGCGCCAGCAGCCAAGATGGCAGTGTTAAGAATGAGCAGTTCTTC.

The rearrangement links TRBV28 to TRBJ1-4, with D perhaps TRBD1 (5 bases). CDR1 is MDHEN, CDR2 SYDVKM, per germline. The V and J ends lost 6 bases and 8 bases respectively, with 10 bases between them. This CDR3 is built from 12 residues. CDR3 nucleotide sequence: TGTGCCAGCAGGGAGGGGCGAGAAAAACTGTTTTTT. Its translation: CASREGREKLFF.

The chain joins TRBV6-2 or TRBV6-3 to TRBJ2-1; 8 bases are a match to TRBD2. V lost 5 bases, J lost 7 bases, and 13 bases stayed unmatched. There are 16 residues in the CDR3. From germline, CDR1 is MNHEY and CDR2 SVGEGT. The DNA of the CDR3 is TGTGCCAGCAGTCCGCCGGGACTAGGGACTACAAATGAGCAGTTCTTC. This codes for CASSPPGLGTTNEQFF.

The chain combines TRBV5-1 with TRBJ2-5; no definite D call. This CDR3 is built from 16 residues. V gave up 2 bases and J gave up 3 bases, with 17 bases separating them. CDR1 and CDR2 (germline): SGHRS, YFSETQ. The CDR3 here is CASSLIRGTKEETQYF. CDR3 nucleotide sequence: TGCGCCAGCAGCTTAATACGAGGCACTAAAGAAGAGACCCAGTACTTC.

This chain's CDR3 is CASNTSGLAGYNEQFF. CDR3 nucleotide sequence: TGTGCCAGCAATACCTCGGGACTAGCGGGGTACAATGAGCAGTTCTTC. The V call is TRBV6-4, the J call TRBJ2-1; 13 bases fit TRBD2. Trimming took 7 bases from V and 4 from J; bases not matched to a gene: 7. The CDR3 has 16 amino acids. CDR1 is MRHNA and CDR2 is SNTAGT in the germline V gene.